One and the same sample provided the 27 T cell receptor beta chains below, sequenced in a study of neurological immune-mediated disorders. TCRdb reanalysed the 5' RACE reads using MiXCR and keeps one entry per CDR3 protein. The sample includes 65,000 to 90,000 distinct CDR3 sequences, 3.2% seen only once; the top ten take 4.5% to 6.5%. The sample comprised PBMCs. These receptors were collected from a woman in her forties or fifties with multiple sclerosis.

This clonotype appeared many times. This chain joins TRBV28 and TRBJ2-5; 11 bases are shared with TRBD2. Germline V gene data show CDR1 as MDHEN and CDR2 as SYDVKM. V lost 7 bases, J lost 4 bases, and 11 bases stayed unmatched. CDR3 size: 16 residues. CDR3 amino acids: CASTNPLAGGRETQYF. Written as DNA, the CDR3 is TGTGCCAGCACCAATCCCCTAGCGGGAGGTCGAGAGACCCAGTACTTC.

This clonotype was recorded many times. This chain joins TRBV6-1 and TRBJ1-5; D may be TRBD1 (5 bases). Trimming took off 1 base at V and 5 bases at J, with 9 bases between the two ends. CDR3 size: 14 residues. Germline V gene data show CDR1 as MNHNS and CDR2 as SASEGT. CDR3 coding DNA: TGTGCCAGCAGTGAAGGACAGCACCATCAGCCCCAGCATTTT. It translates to CASSEGQHHQPQHF.

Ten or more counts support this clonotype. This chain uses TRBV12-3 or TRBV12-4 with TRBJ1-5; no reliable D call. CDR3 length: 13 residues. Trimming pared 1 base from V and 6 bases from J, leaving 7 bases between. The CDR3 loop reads CASSLGVGQPQHF. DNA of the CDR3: TGTGCCAGCAGTTTAGGGGTAGGTCAGCCCCAGCATTTT.

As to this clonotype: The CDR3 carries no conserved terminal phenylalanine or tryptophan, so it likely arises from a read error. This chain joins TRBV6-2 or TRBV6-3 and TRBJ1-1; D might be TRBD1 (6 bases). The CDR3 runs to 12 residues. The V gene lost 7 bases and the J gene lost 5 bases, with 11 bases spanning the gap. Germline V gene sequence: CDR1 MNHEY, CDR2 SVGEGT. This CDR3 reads CASKGGYTEAFN. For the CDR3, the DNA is TGTGCCAGCAAGGGGGGATATACTGAAGCTTTCAAT.

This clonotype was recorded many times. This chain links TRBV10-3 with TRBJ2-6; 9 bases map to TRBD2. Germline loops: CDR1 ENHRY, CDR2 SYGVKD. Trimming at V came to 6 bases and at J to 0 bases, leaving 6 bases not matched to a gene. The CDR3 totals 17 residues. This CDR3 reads CAIRQTSGSSGANVLTF. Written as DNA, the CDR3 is TGTGCCATCAGGCAGACTAGCGGTAGCTCTGGGGCCAACGTCCTGACTTTC.

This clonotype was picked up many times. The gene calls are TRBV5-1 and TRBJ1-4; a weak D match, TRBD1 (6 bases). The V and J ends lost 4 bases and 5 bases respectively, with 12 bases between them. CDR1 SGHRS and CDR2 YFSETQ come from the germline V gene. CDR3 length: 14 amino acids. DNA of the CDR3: TGCGCCAGCAGCGAAGGGACAAGAAATGAAAAACTGTTTTTT. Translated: CASSEGTRNEKLFF. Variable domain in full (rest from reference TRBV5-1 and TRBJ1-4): KAGVTQTPRYLIKTRGQQVTLSCSPISGHRSVSWYQQTPGQGLQFLFEYFSETQRNKGNFPGRFSGRQFSNSRSEMNVSTLELGDSALYLCASSEGTRNEKLFFGSGTQLSVL.

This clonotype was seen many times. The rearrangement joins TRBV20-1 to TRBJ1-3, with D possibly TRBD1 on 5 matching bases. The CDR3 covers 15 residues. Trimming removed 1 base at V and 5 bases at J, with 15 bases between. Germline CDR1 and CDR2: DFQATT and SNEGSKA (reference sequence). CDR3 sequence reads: CSARALRGRRNTIYF. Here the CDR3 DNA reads TGCAGTGCTAGAGCTCTAAGGGGAAGGAGAAACACCATATATTTT.

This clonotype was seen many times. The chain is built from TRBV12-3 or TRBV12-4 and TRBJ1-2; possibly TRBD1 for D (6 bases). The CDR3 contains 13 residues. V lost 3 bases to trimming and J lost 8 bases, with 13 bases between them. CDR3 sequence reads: CASSFRGGYGYTF. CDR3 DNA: TGTGCCAGCAGTTTTCGGGGGGGCTACGGCTACACCTTC.

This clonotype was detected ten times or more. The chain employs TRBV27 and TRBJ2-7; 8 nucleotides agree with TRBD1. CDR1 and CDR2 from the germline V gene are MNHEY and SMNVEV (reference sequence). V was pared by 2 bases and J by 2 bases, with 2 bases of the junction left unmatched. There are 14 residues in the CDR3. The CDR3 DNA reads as TGTGCCAGCAGTTTACGGACAGGGCCCTACGAGCAGTACTTC. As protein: CASSLRTGPYEQYF.

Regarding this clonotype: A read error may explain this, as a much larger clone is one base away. CDR3 DNA: TGCAGTGCTAGGCAGAAAAATCAGCCCCAGCATTTT. This encodes CSARQKNQPQHF. The chain has TRBV20-1 and TRBJ1-5; D is ambiguous. In germline, CDR1 is DFQATT, CDR2 SNEGSKA (reference sequence). The CDR3 extends over 12 amino acids. Trimming pared 3 bases from V and 4 bases from J, leaving 7 bases between.

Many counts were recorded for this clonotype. For the CDR3, the DNA is TGCAGTGCGGATGGGTTGGACAATGAGCAGTTCTTC. It yields the protein CSADGLDNEQFF. This chain uses TRBV20-1 with TRBJ2-1; D is undetermined. Trimming took 6 bases from V and 5 from J, leaving 11 bases between them. Germline CDR1 DFQATT, CDR2 SNEGSKA (reference sequence). This CDR3 has 12 amino acids.

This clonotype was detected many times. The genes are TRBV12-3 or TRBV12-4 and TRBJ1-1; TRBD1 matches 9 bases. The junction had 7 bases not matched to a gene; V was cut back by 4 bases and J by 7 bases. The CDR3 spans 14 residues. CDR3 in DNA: TGTGCCAGCAGTTCCCTACGGGACAGGGATGAAGCTTTCTTT. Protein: CASSSLRDRDEAFF.

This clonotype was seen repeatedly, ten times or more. The CDR3 sequence is CASSPPSSETQYF. CDR3 DNA sequence: TGTGCCAGCTCACCACCGTCCTCAGAGACCCAGTACTTC. V and J are TRBV18 and TRBJ2-5; D is uncertain. This CDR3 is built from 13 residues. Trimming cost V 0 bases and J 4 bases, with 6 bases left between them. Germline CDR1 is KGHSH and CDR2 is LQKENI.

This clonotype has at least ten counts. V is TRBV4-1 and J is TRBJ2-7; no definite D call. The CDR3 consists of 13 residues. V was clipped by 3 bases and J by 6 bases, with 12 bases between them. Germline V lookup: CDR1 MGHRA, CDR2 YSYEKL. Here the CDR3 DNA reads TGCGCCAGCAGCCATGAGAGGTCTGGCGAGCAGTACTTC. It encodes CASSHERSGEQYF.

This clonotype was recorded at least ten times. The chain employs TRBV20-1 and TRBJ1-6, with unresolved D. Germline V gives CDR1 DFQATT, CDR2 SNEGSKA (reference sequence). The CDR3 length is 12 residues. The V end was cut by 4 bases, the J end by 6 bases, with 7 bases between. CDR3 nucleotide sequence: TGCAGTGCTAAACGACCTAATTCACCCCTCCACTTT. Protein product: CSAKRPNSPLHF.

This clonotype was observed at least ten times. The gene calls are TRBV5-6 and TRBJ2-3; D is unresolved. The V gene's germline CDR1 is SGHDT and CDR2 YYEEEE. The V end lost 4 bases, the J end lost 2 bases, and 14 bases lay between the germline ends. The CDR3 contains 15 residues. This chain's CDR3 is CASSPGSRYTDTQYF. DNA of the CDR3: TGTGCCAGCAGCCCGGGTTCTCGGTACACAGATACGCAGTATTTT.

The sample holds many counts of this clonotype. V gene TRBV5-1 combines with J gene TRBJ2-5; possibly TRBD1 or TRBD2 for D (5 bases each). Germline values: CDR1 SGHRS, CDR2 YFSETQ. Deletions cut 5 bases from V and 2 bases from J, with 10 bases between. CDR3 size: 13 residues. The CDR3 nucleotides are TGCGCCAGCAGGGTCGGGACGCAAGAGACCCAGTACTTC. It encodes CASRVGTQETQYF.

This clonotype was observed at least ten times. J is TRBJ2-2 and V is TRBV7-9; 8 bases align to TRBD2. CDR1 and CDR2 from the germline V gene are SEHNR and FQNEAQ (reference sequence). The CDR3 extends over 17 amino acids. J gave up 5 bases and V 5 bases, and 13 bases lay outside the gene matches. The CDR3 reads CASSPRGSGVGTGELFF. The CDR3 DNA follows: TGTGCCAGCAGCCCCCGCGGTAGCGGGGTAGGTACCGGGGAGCTGTTTTTT.

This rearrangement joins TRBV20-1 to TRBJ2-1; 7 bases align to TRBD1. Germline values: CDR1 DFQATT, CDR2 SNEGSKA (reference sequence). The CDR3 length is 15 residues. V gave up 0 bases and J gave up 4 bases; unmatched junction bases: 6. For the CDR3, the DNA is TGCAGTGCTAGAGATCTCGGGACAGCATACAATGAGCAGTTCTTC. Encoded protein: CSARDLGTAYNEQFF.

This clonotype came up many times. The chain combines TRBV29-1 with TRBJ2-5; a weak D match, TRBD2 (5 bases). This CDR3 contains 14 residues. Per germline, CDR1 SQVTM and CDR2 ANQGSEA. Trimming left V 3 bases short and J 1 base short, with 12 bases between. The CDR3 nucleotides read TGCAGCGTTGAGGGAGATGGGAGCCAAGAGACCCAGTACTTC. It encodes CSVEGDGSQETQYF.

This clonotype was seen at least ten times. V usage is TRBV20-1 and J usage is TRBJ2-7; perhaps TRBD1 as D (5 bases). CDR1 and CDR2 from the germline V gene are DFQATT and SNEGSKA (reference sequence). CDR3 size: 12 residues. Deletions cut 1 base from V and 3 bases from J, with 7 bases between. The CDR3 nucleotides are TGCAGTGCTAGAGGACAGCTCTACGAGCAGTACGTC. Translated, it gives CSARGQLYEQYV.

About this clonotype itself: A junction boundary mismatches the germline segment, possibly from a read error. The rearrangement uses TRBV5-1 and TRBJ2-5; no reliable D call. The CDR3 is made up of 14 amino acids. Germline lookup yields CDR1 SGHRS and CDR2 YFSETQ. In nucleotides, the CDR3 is TGCGCCAGCAGCCCCACCACGTACCAGGAGACCAAGTACTTC. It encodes CASSPTTYQETKYF.

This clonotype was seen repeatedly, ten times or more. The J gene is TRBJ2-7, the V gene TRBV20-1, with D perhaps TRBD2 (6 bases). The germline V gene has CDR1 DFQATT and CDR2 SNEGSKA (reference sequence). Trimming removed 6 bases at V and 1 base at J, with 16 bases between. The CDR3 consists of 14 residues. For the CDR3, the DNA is TGCAGTGCGGCTTCGGTGGGGGGATCCTACGAGCAGTACGTC. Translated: CSAASVGGSYEQYV.

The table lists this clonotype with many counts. The CDR3 nucleotides are TGCAGTGCTGACCGAGAGACCCAGTACTTC. It translates to CSADRETQYF. This chain links TRBV20-1 with TRBJ2-5, with D unresolved. Trimming stripped 5 bases from V and 4 bases from J, with 5 bases between. Germline CDR1 and CDR2: DFQATT and SNEGSKA (reference sequence). There are 10 residues in the CDR3.

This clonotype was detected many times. CDR3 sequence: CSASLGGGWMTQYF. The CDR3 DNA reads TGCAGTGCTAGTTTAGGTGGAGGTTGGATGACCCAGTACTTC. The chain joins TRBV20-1 to TRBJ2-5; possible D gene TRBD2, 5 bases. Germline values: CDR1 DFQATT, CDR2 SNEGSKA (reference sequence). The CDR3 length is 14 residues. Trimming took off 3 bases at V and 7 bases at J, with 18 bases between the two ends.

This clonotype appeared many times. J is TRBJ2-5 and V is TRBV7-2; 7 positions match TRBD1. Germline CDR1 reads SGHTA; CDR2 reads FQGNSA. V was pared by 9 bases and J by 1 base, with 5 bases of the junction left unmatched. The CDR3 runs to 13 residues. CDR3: CASRQGIQETQYF. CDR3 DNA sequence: TGTGCCAGTAGACAGGGCATCCAAGAGACCCAGTACTTC.

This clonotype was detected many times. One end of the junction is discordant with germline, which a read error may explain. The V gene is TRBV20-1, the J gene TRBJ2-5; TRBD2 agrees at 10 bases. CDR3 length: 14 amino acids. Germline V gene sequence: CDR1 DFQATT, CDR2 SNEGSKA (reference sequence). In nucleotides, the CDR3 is TGCAGTACTAGGGCTAGCGGGGGCTGGGAGACCCAGTACTTC. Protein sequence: CSTRASGGWETQYF.